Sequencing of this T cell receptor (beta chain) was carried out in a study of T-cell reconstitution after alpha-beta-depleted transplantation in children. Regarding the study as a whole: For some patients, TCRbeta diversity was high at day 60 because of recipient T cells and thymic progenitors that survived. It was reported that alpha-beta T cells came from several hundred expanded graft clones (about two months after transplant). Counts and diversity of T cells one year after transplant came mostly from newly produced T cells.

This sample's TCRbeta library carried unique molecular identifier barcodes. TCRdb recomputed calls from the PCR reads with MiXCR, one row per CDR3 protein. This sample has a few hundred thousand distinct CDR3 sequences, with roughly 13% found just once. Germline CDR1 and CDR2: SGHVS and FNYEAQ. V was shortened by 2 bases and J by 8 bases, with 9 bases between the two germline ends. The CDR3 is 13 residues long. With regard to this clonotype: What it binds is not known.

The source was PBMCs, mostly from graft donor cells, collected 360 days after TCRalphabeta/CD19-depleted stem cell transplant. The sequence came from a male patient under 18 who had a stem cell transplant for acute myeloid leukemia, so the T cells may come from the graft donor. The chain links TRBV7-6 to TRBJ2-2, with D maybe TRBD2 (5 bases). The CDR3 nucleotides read TGTGCCAGCAGCTTAACTCGGACTGGGGAGCTGTTTTTT. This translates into CASSLTRTGELFF.